The clone carrying this T cell receptor beta chain was recorded at least ten times. Its target is not known. This sample is drawn from a study of blood T cells in healthy people across ages. The wider study: With template switching, about one barcoded beta molecule was captured per two T cells.

Looked up from germline, CDR1 is SGHAT and CDR2 is FQNNGV. The J segment lost 2 bases and the V segment lost 6 bases, leaving 3 bases of the junction unmatched. This CDR3 has 15 amino acids. Sample-barcoded 5' priming and a J-beta primer mix drove a second PCR of roughly 6 to 12 cycles. TCRdb itself ran the 5' RACE reads through MiXCR, one entry per CDR3 protein. The sample records about 1.7 million distinct CDR3 sequences, roughly 27% being singletons. Isolation recovered at least 6.5 million PBMCs from every sample. Findings and caveats of the study: In older individuals, TCR beta diversity per million T cells was lower, falling roughly linearly with age. Diversity was higher, and naive CD4+ cells more numerous, in long-lived donors than in aged donors.

This TCR was sampled from a woman aged 25 to 39 in good health. J is TRBJ2-1 and V is TRBV11-2; 11 bases fit TRBD1. The sample taken for sequencing was blood. The CDR3 spells CASSRTGGTYNEQFF. The CDR3 coding sequence is TGTGCCAGCAGTCGGACAGGGGGCACCTACAATGAGCAGTTCTTC.